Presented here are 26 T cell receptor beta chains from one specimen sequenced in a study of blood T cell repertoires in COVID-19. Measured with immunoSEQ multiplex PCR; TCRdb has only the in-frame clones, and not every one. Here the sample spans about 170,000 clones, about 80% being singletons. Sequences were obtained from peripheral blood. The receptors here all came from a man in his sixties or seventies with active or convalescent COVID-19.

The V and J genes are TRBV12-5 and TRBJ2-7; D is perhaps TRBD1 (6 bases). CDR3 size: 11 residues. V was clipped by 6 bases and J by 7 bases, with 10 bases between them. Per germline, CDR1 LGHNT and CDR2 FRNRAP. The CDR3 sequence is CASGDGTEQYF. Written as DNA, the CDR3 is TGTGCTAGTGGGGACGGGACAGAGCAGTACTTC.

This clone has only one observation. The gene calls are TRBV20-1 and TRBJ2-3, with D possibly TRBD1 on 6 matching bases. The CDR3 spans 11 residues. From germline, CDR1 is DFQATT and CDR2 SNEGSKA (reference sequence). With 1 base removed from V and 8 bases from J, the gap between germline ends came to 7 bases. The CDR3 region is CSARGGGTQYF. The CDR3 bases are TGCAGTGCTAGAGGAGGGGGTACGCAGTATTTT.

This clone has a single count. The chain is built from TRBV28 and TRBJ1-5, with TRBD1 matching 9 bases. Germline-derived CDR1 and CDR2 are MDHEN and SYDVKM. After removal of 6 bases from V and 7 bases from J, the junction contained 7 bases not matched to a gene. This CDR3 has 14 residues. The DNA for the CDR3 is TGTGCCAGCAGAACGGGACAGGGCGGACAGCCCCAGCATTTT. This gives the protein CASRTGQGGQPQHF.

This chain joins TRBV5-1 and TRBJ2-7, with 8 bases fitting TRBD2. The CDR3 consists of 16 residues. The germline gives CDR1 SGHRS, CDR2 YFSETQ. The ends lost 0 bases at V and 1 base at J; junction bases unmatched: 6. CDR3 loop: CASSLGLPSGSYEQYF. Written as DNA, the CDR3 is TGCGCCAGCAGCTTGGGTTTGCCTAGCGGGTCCTACGAGCAGTACTTC.

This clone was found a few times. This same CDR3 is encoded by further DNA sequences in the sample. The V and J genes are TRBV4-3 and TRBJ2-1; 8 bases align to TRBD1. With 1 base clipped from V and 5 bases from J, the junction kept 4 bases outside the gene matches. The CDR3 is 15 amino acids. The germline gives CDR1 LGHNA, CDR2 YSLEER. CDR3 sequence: CASSQGDRRNNEQFF. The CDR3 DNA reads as TGCGCCAGCAGCCAAGGGGACAGGAGAAACAATGAGCAGTTCTTC.

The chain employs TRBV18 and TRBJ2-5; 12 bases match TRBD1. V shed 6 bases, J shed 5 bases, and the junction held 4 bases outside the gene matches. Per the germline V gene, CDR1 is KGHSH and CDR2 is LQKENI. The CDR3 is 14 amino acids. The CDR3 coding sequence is TGTGCCAGCTCCCCGGGACAGGGGGCGGAGACCCAGTACTTC. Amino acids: CASSPGQGAETQYF.

The CDR3 here is CASSPDRRQGASGYTF. In nucleotides, the CDR3 is TGTGCCAGCAGCCCTGACCGCCGACAGGGGGCTTCTGGCTACACCTTC. The V gene is TRBV7-9, the J gene TRBJ1-2; TRBD1 agrees at 10 bases. Germline V gene data show CDR1 as SEHNR and CDR2 as FQNEAQ (reference sequence). Losses at the gene ends were 5 bases for V and 7 bases for J; bases not matched to a gene: 13. The CDR3 totals 16 residues.

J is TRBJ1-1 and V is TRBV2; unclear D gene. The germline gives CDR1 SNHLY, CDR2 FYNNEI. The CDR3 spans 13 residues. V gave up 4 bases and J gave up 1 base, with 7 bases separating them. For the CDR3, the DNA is TGTGCCAGCAGTGCACTAGCGAACACTGAAGCTTTCTTT. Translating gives CASSALANTEAFF.

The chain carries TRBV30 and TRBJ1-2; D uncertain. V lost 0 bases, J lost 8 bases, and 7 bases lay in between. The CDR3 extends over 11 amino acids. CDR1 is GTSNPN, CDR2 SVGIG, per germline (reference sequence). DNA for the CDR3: TGTGCCTGGAGTGTGGCATGGGGCTACACCTTC. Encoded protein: CAWSVAWGYTF.

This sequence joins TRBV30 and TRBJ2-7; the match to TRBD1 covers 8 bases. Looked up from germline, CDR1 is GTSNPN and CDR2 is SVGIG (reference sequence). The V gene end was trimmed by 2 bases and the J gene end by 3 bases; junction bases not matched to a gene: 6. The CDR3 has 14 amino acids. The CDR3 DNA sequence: TGTGCCTGGAGTACAGGGGGTAGGTTCTACGAGCAGTACTTC. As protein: CAWSTGGRFYEQYF.

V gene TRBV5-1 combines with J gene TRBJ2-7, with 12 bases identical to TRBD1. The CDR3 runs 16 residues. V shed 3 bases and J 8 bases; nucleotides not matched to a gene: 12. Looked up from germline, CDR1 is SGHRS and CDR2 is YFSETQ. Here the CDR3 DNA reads TGCGCCAGCAGCTCACGACGCCGGGACAGGGGGCGTCAGCAGTACTTC. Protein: CASSSRRRDRGRQQYF.

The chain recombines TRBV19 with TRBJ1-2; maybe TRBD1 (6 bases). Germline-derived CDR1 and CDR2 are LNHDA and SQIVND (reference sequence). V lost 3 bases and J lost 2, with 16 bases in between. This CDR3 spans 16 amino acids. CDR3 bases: TGTGCCAGTAGTATCCTTCCCGGGACACAGAACTATGGCTACACCTTC. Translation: CASSILPGTQNYGYTF.

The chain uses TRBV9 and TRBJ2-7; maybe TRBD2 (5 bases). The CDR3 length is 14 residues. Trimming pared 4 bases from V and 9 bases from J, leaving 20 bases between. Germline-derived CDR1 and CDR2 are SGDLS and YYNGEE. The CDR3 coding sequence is TGTGCCAGCAGCCCGGGGAGACTTTCCCCCGCGCAGTACTTC. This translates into CASSPGRLSPAQYF.

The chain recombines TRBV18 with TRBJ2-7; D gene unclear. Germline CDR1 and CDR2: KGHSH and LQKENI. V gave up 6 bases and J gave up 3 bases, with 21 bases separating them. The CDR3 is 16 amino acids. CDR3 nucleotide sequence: TGTGCCAGCTCGCAGGCAAACTTAAACAAGATCTACGAGCAGTACTTC. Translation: CASSQANLNKIYEQYF.

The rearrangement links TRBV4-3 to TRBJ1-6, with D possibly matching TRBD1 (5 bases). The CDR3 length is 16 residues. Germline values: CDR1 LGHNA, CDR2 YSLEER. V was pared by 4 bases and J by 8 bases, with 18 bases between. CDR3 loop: CASSRGAGLGDSPLHF. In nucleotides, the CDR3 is TGCGCCAGCAGCCGCGGGGCGGGCCTAGGTGATTCACCCCTCCACTTT.

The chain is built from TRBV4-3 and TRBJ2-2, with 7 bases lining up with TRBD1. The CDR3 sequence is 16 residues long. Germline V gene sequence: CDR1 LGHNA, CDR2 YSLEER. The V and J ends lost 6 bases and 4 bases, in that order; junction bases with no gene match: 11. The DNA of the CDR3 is TGCGCCAGCAGATCTCAGGGGACAGTAGGCACCGGGGAGCTGTTTTTT. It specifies CASRSQGTVGTGELFF.

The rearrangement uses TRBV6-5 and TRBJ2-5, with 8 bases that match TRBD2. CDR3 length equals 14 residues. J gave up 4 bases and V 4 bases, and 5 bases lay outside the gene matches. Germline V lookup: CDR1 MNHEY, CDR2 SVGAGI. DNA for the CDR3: TGTGCCAGCAGTTCCTCGGGGGGGAGAGAGACCCAGTACTTC. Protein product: CASSSSGGRETQYF.

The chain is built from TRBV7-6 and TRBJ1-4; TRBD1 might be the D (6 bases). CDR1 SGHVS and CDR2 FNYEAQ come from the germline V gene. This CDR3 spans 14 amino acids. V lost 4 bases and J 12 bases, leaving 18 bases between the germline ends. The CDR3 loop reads CASSWGGPGSELFF. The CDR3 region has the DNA TGTGCCAGCAGCTGGGGGGGCCCTGGATCGGAACTGTTTTTT. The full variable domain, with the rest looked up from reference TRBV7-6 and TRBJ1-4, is GAGVSQSPRYKVTKRGQDVALRCDPISGHVSLYWYRQALGQGPEFLTYFNYEAQQDKSGLPNDRFSAERPEGSISTLTIQRTEQRDSAMYRCASSWGGPGSELFFGSGTQLSVL.

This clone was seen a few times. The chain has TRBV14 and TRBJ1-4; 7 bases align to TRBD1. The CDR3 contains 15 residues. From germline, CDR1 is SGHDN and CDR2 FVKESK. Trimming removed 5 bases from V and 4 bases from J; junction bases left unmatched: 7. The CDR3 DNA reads TGTGCCAGCAGCTCCTACAGGGGAATTAATGAAAAACTGTTTTTT. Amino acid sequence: CASSSYRGINEKLFF.

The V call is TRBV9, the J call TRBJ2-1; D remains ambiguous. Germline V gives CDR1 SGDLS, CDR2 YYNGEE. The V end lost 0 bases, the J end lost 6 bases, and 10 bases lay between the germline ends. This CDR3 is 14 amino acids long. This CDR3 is CASSVGSTGNEQFF. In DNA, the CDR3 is TGTGCCAGCAGCGTAGGCAGTACGGGCAATGAGCAGTTCTTC.

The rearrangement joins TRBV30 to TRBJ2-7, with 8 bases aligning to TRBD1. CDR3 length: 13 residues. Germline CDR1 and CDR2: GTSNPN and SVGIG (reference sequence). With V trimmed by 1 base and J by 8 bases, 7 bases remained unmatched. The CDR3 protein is CAWSAQGAGKQYF. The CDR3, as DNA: TGTGCCTGGAGTGCGCAGGGGGCCGGGAAGCAGTACTTC.

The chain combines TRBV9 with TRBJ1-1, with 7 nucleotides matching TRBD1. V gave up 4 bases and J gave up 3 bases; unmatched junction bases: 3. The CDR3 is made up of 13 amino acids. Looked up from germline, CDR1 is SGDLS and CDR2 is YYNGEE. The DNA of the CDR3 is TGTGCCAGCAGCCTTCAGGGGGACACTGAAGCTTTCTTT. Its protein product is CASSLQGDTEAFF.

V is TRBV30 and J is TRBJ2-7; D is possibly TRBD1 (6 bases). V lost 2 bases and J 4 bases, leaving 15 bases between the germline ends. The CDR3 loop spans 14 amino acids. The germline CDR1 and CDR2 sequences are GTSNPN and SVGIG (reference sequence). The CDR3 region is CAWSSGQSRYEQYF. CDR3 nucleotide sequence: TGTGCCTGGAGTAGTGGACAGTCCCGGTACGAGCAGTACTTC.

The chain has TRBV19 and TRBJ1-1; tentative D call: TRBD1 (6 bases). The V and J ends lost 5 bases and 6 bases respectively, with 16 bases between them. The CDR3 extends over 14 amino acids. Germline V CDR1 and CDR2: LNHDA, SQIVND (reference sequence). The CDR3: CASSLRTDRPEAFF. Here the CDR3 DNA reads TGTGCCAGTAGTCTTCGGACAGACCGGCCTGAAGCTTTCTTT. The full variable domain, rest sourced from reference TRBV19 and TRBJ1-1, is DGGITQSPKYLFRKEGQNVTLSCEQNLNHDAMYWYRQDPGQGLRLIYYSQIVNDFQKGDIAEGYSVSREKKESFPLTVTSAQKNPTAFYLCASSLRTDRPEAFFGQGTRLTVV.

For the CDR3, the DNA is TGTGCCAGCAGTCCCACAAGCGGGTACTCCTACGAGCAGTACTTC. Protein: CASSPTSGYSYEQYF. The chain recombines TRBV27 with TRBJ2-7; perhaps TRBD2 as D (6 bases). From germline, CDR1 is MNHEY and CDR2 SMNVEV (reference sequence). CDR3 length: 15 amino acids. V was shortened by 5 bases and J by 0 bases, with 14 bases between the two germline ends.

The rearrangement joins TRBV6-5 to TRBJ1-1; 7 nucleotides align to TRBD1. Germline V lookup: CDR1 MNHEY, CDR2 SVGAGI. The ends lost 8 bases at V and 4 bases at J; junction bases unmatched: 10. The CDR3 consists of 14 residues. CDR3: CASGTATGGTEAFF. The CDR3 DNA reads TGTGCCAGCGGGACAGCCACCGGCGGCACTGAAGCTTTCTTT.